These 22 T cell receptor beta chains share one sample of origin, sequenced in a study of monozygotic twins with cystic fibrosis. The data were produced by immunoSEQ multiplex PCR, yet TCRdb's version contains in-frame clones alone and is incomplete. The sample shows about 20,000 clones, about 90% of them seen only once. The specimen was blood. Source of these receptors: a girl aged 2 to 9 with cystic fibrosis.

V and J are TRBV10-2 and TRBJ2-6; D not resolved. Germline V gives CDR1 WSHSY, CDR2 SAAADI. V lost 10 bases, J lost 2 bases, and 6 bases lay in between. CDR3 length: 12 residues. The CDR3 DNA sequence: TGCGCCACCGGACCTGGGGCCAACGTCCTGACTTTC. It translates to CATGPGANVLTF.

J is TRBJ1-1 and V is TRBV5-1; no clear D. CDR3 length: 16 amino acids. The germline CDR1 and CDR2 sequences are SGHRS and YFSETQ. V was trimmed by 4 bases and J by 4 bases, leaving 20 bases between them. In DNA, the CDR3 is TGCGCCAGCAGCCGCCGCGAGGCTCGTGAGGGCACTGAAGCTTTCTTT. As protein: CASSRREAREGTEAFF.

V usage is TRBV21-1 and J usage is TRBJ2-5; the D segment call TRBD2 is taken from the table without a DNA check. TRBV21-1 is tagged as a pseudogene. The CDR3 spans 14 residues. The chain's CDR3 is CASTLVPLVRTQYF. The CDR3 nucleotides are TGTGCCAGCACCTTAGTCCCCTTAGTGAGGACCCAGTACTTC.

As concerns this clone: The same CDR3 can be traced to other DNA sequences in this sample. The J gene is TRBJ2-7, the V gene TRBV6-5, with a possible D match to TRBD2 (6 bases). V lost 0 bases to trimming and J lost 0 bases, with 6 bases between them. The CDR3 loop spans 14 amino acids. CDR1 MNHEY and CDR2 SVGAGI come from the germline V gene. The CDR3: CASSYSGGSYEQYF. In DNA, the CDR3 is TGTGCCAGCAGTTACTCCGGGGGCTCCTACGAGCAGTACTTC.

V is TRBV25-1 and J is TRBJ1-1; D gene unclear. Between the trimmed V and J ends, which lost 6 bases and 1 base, there was a span of 15 bases. Germline values: CDR1 MGHDK, CDR2 SYGVNS. There are 15 residues in the CDR3. CDR3 amino acids: CASSADWIGNTEAFF. CDR3 bases: TGTGCCAGCAGCGCGGACTGGATTGGGAACACTGAAGCTTTCTTT.

The chain carries TRBV29-1 and TRBJ1-1, with TRBD1 as a possible D gene (5 bases). Germline-derived CDR1 and CDR2 are SQVTM and ANQGSEA. The CDR3 length is 13 residues. The V gene lost 4 bases and the J gene lost 2 bases, with 11 bases spanning the gap. The CDR3 region has the DNA TGCAGCGTTGCAACAGGTTCAAACACTGAAGCTTTCTTT. Its protein product is CSVATGSNTEAFF.

J is TRBJ2-7 and V is TRBV7-6, with 10 bases matching TRBD2. The length of the CDR3 is 17 residues. V was pared by 5 bases and J by 2 bases, with 12 bases of the junction left unmatched. Germline V gene lookup returns CDR1 SGHVS and CDR2 FNYEAQ. In nucleotides, the CDR3 is TGTGCCAGCAGCGTTAGCGGGGGGCCCACCCAACCCTACGAGCAGTACTTC. Encoded protein: CASSVSGGPTQPYEQYF. Using reference TRBV7-6 and TRBJ2-7 for the parts outside the CDR3, the full variable domain is GAGVSQSPRYKVTKRGQDVALRCDPISGHVSLYWYRQALGQGPEFLTYFNYEAQQDKSGLPNDRFSAERPEGSISTLTIQRTEQRDSAMYRCASSVSGGPTQPYEQYFGPGTRLTVT.

The rearrangement uses TRBV7-9 and TRBJ1-2, with a tentative D call TRBD1 (5 bases). The ends were cut back, 5 bases at V and 3 bases at J, with 25 bases in the middle. Germline assignment: CDR1 SEHNR and CDR2 FQNEAQ (reference sequence). The CDR3 spans 18 residues. CDR3 protein: CASSPTMVGDSGDYGYTF. CDR3 DNA: TGTGCCAGCAGCCCAACGATGGTGGGGGACTCGGGAGACTATGGCTACACCTTC.

This chain connects TRBV4-1 to TRBJ2-2; TRBD2 matches 13 bases. This CDR3 comprises 19 residues. CDR1 and CDR2 (germline): MGHRA, YSYEKL. V shed 4 bases and J 1 base; nucleotides not matched to a gene: 9. The CDR3 here is CASSLGLAGAYGNTGELFF. In nucleotides, the CDR3 is TGCGCCAGCAGCCTCGGACTAGCGGGAGCTTATGGGAACACCGGGGAGCTGTTTTTT.

The chain combines TRBV4-1 with TRBJ1-1; D remains ambiguous. The length of the CDR3 is 15 residues. Trimming removed 5 bases from V and 1 base from J, with 14 bases in between. Germline V CDR1 and CDR2: MGHRA, YSYEKL. CDR3 nucleotides: TGCGCCAGCAGCAGCCTGTTGGGGTCGAACACTGAAGCTTTCTTT. This sequence encodes CASSSLLGSNTEAFF.

The rearrangement joins TRBV5-1 to TRBJ1-2, with D possibly TRBD1 on 6 matching bases. The CDR3 is made up of 15 amino acids. CDR1 SGHRS and CDR2 YFSETQ come from the germline V gene. The V end was cut by 2 bases, the J end by 5 bases, with 16 bases between. CDR3 amino acids: CASSFTGYSDYGYTF. CDR3 nucleotide sequence: TGCGCCAGCAGCTTCACAGGGTATTCGGATTATGGCTACACCTTC.

The chain employs TRBV5-1 and TRBJ2-2; no definite D call. V shed 0 bases and J shed 0 bases, with 9 bases lying between them. The CDR3 spans 16 residues. From germline, CDR1 is SGHRS and CDR2 YFSETQ. The CDR3 protein is CASSLAGTPNTGELFF. DNA of the CDR3: TGCGCCAGCAGCTTGGCCGGCACCCCGAACACCGGGGAGCTGTTTTTT.

The chain links TRBV27 to TRBJ2-7; 10 bases fit TRBD1. This CDR3 is 13 amino acids long. CDR1 is MNHEY, CDR2 SMNVEV, per germline (reference sequence). J lost 7 bases, V lost 5 bases, and 5 bases had no gene match. CDR3 sequence (DNA): TGTGCCAGCAGTAATTGGGACAGGGGTGAGCAGTACTTC. This sequence encodes CASSNWDRGEQYF.

The chain employs TRBV9 and TRBJ2-3, with TRBD2 identical over 11 bases. V shed 6 bases and J 7 bases; nucleotides not matched to a gene: 13. Germline V CDR1 and CDR2: SGDLS, YYNGEE. The CDR3 runs to 16 residues. The chain's CDR3 is CASNSGRAVGKNTQYF. CDR3 sequence (DNA): TGTGCCAGCAATAGCGGGAGGGCCGTAGGAAAAAATACGCAGTATTTT.

The rearrangement uses TRBV27 and TRBJ2-7, with 10 nucleotides matching TRBD1. Per the germline V gene, CDR1 is MNHEY and CDR2 is SMNVEV (reference sequence). CDR3 length equals 13 residues. V shed 4 bases and J 5 bases; nucleotides not matched to a gene: 2. The CDR3 DNA reads as TGTGCCAGCAGTTCGACAGGGGGCCACGAGCAGTACTTC. Amino acid sequence: CASSSTGGHEQYF.

The J gene is TRBJ2-5, the V gene TRBV7-2, with D perhaps given as TRBD1 or TRBD2 (5 bases each). The CDR3 loop spans 13 amino acids. Trimming pared 1 base from V and 6 bases from J, leaving 9 bases between. Looked up from germline, CDR1 is SGHTA and CDR2 is FQGNSA. The CDR3 DNA sequence: TGTGCCAGCAGCTTAGGAGGGACCAAGACCCAGTACTTC. It yields the protein CASSLGGTKTQYF.

V usage is TRBV6-1 and J usage is TRBJ1-5; 11 nucleotides align to TRBD1. CDR1 MNHNS and CDR2 SASEGT come from the germline V gene. There are 15 residues in the CDR3. The V segment lost 6 bases and the J segment 0 bases; nucleotides outside the gene matches: 1. The CDR3 DNA sequence: TGTGCCAGCAGAGGGACAGGGGGTAGCAATCAGCCCCAGCATTTT. Protein: CASRGTGGSNQPQHF.

The chain uses TRBV19 and TRBJ2-4; D unclear. CDR1 is LNHDA and CDR2 is SQIVND in the germline V gene (reference sequence). The CDR3 has 16 residues. V dropped 1 base and J dropped 0 bases, with 10 bases sitting between them. CDR3 sequence (DNA): TGTGCCAGTAGTATAGGTTCACAGTTAGCCAAAAACATTCAGTACTTC. Protein product: CASSIGSQLAKNIQYF.

The J gene is TRBJ2-3, the V gene TRBV6-4; a possible D gene is TRBD1 (5 bases). This CDR3 region has 13 residues. V shed 9 bases and J shed 0 bases, with 10 bases lying between them. CDR1 MRHNA and CDR2 SNTAGT come from the germline V gene. CDR3 amino acids: CASSQGSTDTQYF. DNA for the CDR3: TGTGCCAGTTCCCAGGGTAGCACAGATACGCAGTATTTT.

The chain links TRBV5-4 to TRBJ2-7; 8 bases fit TRBD1. Germline loops: CDR1 SGHNT, CDR2 YYREEE (reference sequence). The CDR3 length is 13 residues. J was trimmed by 5 bases and V by 0 bases; bases with no gene match: 1. The chain's CDR3 is CASSLDRGDEQYF. In DNA, the CDR3 is TGTGCCAGCAGCTTGGACAGGGGGGACGAGCAGTACTTC.

This clone has only one observation. The chain joins TRBV29-1 to TRBJ2-5; no reliable D call. The DNA end is a closer match to TRBJ2-7, so the J assignment may be wrong. In germline, CDR1 is SQVTM, CDR2 ANQGSEA. This CDR3 region has 14 residues. The CDR3 coding sequence is TGCAGCGTTGAAGGGGTCGGTTCCGTCCGCGAGCAGTACTTC. Protein sequence: CSVEGVGSVREQYF.

The V and J genes are TRBV19 and TRBJ2-5; weak D call: TRBD2 (5 bases). The germline V gene has CDR1 LNHDA and CDR2 SQIVND (reference sequence). This CDR3 spans 14 amino acids. Deletions cut 6 bases from V and 2 bases from J, with 13 bases between. CDR3 in DNA: TGTGCCAGTAGATTTTCGGGGTTACAAGAGACCCAGTACTTC. Its protein product is CASRFSGLQETQYF.